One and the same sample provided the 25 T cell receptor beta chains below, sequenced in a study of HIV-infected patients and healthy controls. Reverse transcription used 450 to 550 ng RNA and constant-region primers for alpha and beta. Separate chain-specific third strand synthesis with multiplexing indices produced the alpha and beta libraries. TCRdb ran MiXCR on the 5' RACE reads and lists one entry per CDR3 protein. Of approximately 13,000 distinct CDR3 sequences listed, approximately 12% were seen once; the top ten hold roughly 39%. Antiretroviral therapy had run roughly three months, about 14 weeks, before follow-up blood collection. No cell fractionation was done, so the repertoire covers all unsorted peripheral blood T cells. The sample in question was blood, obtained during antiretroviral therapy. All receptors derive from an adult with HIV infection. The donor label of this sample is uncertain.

Here the CDR3 reads CASSLGLGPGNYEQYF. The CDR3 DNA sequence: TGTGCCAGCAGTTTGGGATTGGGACCGGGTAACTACGAGCAGTACTTC. The rearrangement links TRBV28 to TRBJ2-7; D might be TRBD1 or TRBD2, each matching 5 bases. With 3 bases removed from V and 3 bases from J, the gap between germline ends came to 18 bases. The CDR3 totals 16 residues. The V gene's germline CDR1 is MDHEN and CDR2 SYDVKM.

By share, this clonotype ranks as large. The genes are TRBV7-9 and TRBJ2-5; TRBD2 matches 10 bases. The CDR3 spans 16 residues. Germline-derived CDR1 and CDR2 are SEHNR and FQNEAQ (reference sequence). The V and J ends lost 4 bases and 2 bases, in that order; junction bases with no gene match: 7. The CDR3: CASSSTSGTEQETQYF. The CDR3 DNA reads TGTGCCAGCAGCTCCACTAGCGGGACCGAACAAGAGACCCAGTACTTC.

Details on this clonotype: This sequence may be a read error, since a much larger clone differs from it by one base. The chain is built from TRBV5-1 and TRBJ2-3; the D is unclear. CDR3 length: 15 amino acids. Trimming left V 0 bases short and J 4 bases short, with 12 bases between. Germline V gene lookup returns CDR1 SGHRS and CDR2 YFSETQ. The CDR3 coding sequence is TGCGCCAGCAGCTTGGAGGGCAGTAGATCAGATACGCAGTATTTT. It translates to CASSLEGSRSDTQYF.

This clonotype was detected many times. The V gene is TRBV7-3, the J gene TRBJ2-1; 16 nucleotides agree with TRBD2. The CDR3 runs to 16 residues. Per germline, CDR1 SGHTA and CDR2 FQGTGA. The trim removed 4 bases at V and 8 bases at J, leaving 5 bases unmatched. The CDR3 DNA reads TGTGCCAGCAGCTCGGGACTAGCGGGAGGGATCCATGAGCAGTTCTTC. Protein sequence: CASSSGLAGGIHEQFF. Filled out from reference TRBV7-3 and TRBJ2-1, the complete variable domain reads GAGVSQTPSNKVTEKGKYVELRCDPISGHTALYWYRQSLGQGPEFLIYFQGTGAADDSGLPNDRFFAVRPEGSVSTLKIQRTERGDSAVYLCASSSGLAGGIHEQFFGPGTRLTVL.

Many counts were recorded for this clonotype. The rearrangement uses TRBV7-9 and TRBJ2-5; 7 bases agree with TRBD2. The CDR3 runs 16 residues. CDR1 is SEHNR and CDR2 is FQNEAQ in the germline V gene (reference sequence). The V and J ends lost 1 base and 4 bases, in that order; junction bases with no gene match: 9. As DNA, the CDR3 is TGTGCCAGCAGCTTAGTTGCGGGGGTTAACTTAGAGACCCAGTACTTC. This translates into CASSLVAGVNLETQYF.

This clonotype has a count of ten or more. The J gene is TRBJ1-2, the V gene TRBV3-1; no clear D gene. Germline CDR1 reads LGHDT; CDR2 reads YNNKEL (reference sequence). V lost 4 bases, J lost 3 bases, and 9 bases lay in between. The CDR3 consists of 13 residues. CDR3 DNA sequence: TGTGCCAGCAGCCCCTCGTATGACTATGGCTACACCTTC. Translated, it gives CASSPSYDYGYTF.

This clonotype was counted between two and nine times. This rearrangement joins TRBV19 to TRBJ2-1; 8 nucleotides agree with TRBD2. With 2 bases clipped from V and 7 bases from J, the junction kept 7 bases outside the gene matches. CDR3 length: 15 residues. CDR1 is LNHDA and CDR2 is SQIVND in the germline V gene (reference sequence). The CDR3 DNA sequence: TGTGCCAGTAGTATACCGGGACTAGGAAGGAATGAGCAGTTCTTC. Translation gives CASSIPGLGRNEQFF. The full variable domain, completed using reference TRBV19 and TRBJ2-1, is DGGITQSPKYLFRKEGQNVTLSCEQNLNHDAMYWYRQDPGQGLRLIYYSQIVNDFQKGDIAEGYSVSREKKESFPLTVTSAQKNPTAFYLCASSIPGLGRNEQFFGPGTRLTVL.

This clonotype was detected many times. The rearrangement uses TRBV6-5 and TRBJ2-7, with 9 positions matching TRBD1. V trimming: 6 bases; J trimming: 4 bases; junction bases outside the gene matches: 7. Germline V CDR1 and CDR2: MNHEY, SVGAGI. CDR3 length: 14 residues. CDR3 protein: CASRRTGVGYEQYF. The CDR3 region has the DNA TGTGCCAGCAGGCGGACAGGGGTTGGGTACGAGCAGTACTTC.

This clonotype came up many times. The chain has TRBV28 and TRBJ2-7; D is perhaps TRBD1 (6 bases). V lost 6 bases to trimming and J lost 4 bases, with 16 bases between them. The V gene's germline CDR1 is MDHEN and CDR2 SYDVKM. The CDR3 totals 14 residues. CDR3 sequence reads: CASSSWGRGYEQYF. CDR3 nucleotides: TGTGCCAGCAGCTCTTGGGGCAGGGGTTACGAGCAGTACTTC.

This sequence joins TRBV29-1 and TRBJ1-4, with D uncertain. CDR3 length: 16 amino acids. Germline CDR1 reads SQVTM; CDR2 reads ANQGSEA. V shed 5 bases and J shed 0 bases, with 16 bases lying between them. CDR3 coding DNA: TGCAGCGTTTCGGCAGATGGGCCGGCAACTAATGAAAAACTGTTTTTT. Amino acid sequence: CSVSADGPATNEKLFF.

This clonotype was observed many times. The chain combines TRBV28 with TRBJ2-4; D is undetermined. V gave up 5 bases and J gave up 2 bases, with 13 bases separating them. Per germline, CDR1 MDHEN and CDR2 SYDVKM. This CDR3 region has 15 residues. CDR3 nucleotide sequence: TGTGCCAGCAGTCCCCTAGGCGAGTCCAAAAACATTCAGTACTTC. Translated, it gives CASSPLGESKNIQYF.

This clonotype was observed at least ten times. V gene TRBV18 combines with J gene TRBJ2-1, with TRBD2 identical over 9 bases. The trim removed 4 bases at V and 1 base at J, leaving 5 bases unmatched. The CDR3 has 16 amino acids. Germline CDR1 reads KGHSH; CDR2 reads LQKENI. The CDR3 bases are TGTGCCAGCTCACGTTTGAGCGGGGGGTCCTACAATGAGCAGTTCTTC. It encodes CASSRLSGGSYNEQFF.

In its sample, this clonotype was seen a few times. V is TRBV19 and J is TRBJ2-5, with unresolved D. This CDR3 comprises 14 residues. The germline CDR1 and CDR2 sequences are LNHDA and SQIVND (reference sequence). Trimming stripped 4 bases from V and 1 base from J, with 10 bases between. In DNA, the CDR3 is TGTGCCAGTAGTACCCACACACTCCAAGAGACCCAGTACTTC. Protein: CASSTHTLQETQYF.

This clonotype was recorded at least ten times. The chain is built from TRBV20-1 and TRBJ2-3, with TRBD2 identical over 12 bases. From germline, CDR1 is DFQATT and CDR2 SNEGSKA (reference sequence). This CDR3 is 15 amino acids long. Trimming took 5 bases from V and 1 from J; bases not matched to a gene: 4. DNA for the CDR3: TGCAGTGCTGAGACTAGCGGGGGACGCACAGATACGCAGTATTTT. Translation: CSAETSGGRTDTQYF.

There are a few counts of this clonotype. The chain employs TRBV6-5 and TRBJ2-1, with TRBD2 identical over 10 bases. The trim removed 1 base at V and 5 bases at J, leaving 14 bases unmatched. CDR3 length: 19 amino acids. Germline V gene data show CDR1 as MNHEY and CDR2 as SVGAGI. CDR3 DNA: TGTGCCAGCAGTTACTTTCAAGGCAGCGGGGGGGAAATACACAATGAGCAGTTCTTC. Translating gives CASSYFQGSGGEIHNEQFF.

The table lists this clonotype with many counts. The CDR3 loop is CATSDLTAGTDTQYF. CDR3 sequence (DNA): TGTGCCACCAGTGATCTGACAGCCGGCACAGATACGCAGTATTTT. This chain uses TRBV24-1 with TRBJ2-3; possible D gene TRBD1, 5 bases. The CDR3 has 15 residues. The V and J ends lost 3 bases and 1 base respectively, with 10 bases between them. Germline CDR1 and CDR2: KGHDR and SFDVKD.

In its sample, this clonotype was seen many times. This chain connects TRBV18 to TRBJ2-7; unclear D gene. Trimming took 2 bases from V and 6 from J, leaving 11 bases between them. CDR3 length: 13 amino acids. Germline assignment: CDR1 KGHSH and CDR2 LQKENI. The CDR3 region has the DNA TGTGCCAGCTCACCAAGGGCTGGTTCCGAGCAGTACTTC. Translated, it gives CASSPRAGSEQYF.

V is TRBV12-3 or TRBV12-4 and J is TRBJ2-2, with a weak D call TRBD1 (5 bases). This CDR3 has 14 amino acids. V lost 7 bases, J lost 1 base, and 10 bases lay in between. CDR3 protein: CASTRQRNTGELFF. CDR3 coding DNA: TGTGCCAGCACCAGACAGAGGAACACCGGGGAGCTGTTTTTT.

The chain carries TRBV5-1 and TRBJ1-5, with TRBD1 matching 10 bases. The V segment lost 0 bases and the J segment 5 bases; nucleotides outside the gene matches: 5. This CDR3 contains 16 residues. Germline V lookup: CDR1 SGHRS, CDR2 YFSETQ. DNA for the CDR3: TGCGCCAGCAGCTTGGAAGGGACAGGGGTGGATCAGCCCCAGCATTTT. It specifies CASSLEGTGVDQPQHF.

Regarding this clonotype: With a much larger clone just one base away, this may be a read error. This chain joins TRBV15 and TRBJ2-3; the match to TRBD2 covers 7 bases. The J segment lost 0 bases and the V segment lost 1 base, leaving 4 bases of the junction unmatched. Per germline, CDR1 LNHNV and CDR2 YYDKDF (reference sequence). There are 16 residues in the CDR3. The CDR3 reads CATSRVAGESTDTQYF. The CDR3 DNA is TGTGCCACCAGCAGAGTGGCGGGGGAAAGCACAGATACGCAGTATTTT.

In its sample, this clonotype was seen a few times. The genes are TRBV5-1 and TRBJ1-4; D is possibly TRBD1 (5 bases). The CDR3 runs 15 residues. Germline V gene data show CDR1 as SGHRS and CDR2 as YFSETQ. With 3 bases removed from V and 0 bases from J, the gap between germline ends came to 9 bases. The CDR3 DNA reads TGCGCCAGCAGCTATGGGGCCGCAACTAATGAAAAACTGTTTTTT. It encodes CASSYGAATNEKLFF.

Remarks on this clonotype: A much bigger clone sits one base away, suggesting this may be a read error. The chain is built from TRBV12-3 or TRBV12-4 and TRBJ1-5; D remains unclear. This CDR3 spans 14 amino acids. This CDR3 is CASSPDGNNQPKHF. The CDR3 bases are TGTGCCAGCAGCCCGGACGGTAACAATCAGCCCAAGCATTTT.

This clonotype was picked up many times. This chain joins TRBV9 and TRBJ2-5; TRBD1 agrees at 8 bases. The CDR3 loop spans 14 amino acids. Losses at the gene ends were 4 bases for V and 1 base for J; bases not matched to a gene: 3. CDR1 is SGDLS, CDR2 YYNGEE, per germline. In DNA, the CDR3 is TGTGCCAGCAGCCCCCAGGGGGCCCAAGAGACCCAGTACTTC. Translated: CASSPQGAQETQYF.

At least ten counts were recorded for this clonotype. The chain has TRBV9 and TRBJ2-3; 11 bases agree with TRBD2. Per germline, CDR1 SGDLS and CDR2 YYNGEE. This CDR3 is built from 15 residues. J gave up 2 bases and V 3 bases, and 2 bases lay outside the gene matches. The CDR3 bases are TGTGCCAGCAGCGGACTAGCGGGGCACACAGATACGCAGTATTTT. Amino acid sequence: CASSGLAGHTDTQYF.

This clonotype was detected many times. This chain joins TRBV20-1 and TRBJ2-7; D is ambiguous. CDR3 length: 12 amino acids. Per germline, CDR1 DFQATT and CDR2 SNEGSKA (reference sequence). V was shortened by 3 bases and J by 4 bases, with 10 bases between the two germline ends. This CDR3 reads CSARLPPYEQYF. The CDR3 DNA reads TGCAGTGCTAGGTTACCCCCGTACGAGCAGTACTTC.